This section outlines one TCR beta chain sequence together with its context. Antigen specificity is unknown. Clones were read by immunoSEQ multiplex PCR, and TCRdb kept only the in-frame ones, dropping some. This sample has 60,000 to 75,000 clones, with approximately 80% found just once. The CDR3 totals 18 residues. The ends were cut back, 2 bases at V and 1 base at J, with 17 bases in the middle. Germline CDR1 reads LNHDA; CDR2 reads SQIVND (reference sequence). This sample was taken from a study of early stage breast cancer tumors. Whole-study results and caveats: Functional markers like CD4, CD8 and FOXP3 were missed in bulk sequencing. Tumor and normal breast were distinguished via blood comparison in most of the 16 patients.

The origin of this receptor is a person aged 40-50 years with breast cancer. This sequence joins TRBV19 and TRBJ2-2, with D maybe TRBD1 (7 bases). The sequenced sample consisted of blood. This chain's CDR3 is CASSILRLGTVNTGELFF. CDR3 coding DNA: TGTGCCAGTAGTATACTTAGACTAGGGACAGTGAACACCGGGGAGCTGTTTTTT.